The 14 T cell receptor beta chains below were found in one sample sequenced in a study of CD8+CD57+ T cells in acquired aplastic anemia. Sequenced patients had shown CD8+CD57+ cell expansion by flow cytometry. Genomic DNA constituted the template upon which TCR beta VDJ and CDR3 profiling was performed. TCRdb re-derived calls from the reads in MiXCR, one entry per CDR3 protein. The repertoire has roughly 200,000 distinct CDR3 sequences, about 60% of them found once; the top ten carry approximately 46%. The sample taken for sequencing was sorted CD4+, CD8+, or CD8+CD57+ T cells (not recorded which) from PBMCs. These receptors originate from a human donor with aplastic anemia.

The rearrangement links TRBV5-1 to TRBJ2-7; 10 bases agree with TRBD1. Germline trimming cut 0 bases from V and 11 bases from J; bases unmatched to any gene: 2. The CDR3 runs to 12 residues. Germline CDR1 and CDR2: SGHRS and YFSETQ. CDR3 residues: CASSLAGTGEYF. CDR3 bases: TGCGCCAGCAGCTTGGCGGGGACAGGGGAGTACTTC.

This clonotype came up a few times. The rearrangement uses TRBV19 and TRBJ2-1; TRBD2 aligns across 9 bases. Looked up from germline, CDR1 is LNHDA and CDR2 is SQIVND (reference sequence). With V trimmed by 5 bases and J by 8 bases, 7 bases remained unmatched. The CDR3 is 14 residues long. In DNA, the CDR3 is TGTGCCAGTAGTGTCGGACTAGCGATCGATGAGCAGTTCTTC. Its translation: CASSVGLAIDEQFF.

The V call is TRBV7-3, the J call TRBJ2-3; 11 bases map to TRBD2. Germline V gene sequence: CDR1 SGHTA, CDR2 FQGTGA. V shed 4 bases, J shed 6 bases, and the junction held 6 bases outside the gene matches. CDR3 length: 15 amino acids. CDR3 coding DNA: TGTGCCAGCAGCTCCCGGACTAGCGGGCGGGATACGCAGTATTTT. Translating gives CASSSRTSGRDTQYF.

For the CDR3, the DNA is TGTGCCAGCAGTTACTCGACAGGAGGCGGCTACACCTTC. This sequence encodes CASSYSTGGGYTF. This sequence joins TRBV19 and TRBJ1-2; possible D gene TRBD1, 6 bases. There are 13 residues in the CDR3. V was cut by 9 bases and J by 8 bases, with 19 bases left in between. From germline, CDR1 is LNHDA and CDR2 SQIVND (reference sequence).

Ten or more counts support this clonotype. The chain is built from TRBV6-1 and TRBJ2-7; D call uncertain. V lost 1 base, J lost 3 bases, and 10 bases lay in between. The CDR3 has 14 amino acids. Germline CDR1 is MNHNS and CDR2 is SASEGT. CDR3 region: CASSEVVSGYEQYF. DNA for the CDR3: TGTGCCAGCAGTGAAGTGGTCTCCGGCTACGAGCAGTACTTC.

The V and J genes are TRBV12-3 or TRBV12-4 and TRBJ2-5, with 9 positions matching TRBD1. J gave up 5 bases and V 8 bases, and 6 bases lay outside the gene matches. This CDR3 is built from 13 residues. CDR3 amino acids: CASAPTGGETQYF. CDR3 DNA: TGTGCCAGCGCCCCGACAGGGGGGGAGACCCAGTACTTC.

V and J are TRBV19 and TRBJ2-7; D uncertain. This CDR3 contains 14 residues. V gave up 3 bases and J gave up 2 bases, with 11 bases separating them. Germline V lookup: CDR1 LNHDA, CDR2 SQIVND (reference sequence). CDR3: CASSIGLGTYEQYF. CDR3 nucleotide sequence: TGTGCCAGTAGTATTGGGCTAGGTACCTACGAGCAGTACTTC. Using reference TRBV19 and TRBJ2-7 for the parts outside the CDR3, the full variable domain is DGGITQSPKYLFRKEGQNVTLSCEQNLNHDAMYWYRQDPGQGLRLIYYSQIVNDFQKGDIAEGYSVSREKKESFPLTVTSAQKNPTAFYLCASSIGLGTYEQYFGPGTRLTVT.

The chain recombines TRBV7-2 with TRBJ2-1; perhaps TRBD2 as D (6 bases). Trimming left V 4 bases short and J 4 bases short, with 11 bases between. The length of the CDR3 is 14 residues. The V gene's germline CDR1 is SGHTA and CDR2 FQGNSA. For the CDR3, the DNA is TGTGCCAGCAGCTCGGGACTGCTATACAATGAGCAGTTCTTC. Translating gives CASSSGLLYNEQFF.

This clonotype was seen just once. CDR3: CSANTPSGGGDIQYF. CDR3 sequence (DNA): TGCAGTGCTAACACGCCTAGCGGGGGTGGGGACATTCAGTACTTC. The rearrangement links TRBV20-1 to TRBJ2-4; 10 nucleotides align to TRBD2. The germline gives CDR1 DFQATT, CDR2 SNEGSKA (reference sequence). After removal of 4 bases from V and 8 bases from J, the junction contained 11 bases not matched to a gene. This CDR3 has 15 residues.

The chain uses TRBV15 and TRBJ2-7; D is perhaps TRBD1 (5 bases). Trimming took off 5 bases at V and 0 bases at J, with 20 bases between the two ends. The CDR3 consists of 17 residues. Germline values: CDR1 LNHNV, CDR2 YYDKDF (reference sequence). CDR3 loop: CATSSRVGLTGSYEQYF. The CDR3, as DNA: TGTGCCACCAGCTCCAGGGTCGGGCTTACCGGCTCCTACGAGCAGTACTTC.

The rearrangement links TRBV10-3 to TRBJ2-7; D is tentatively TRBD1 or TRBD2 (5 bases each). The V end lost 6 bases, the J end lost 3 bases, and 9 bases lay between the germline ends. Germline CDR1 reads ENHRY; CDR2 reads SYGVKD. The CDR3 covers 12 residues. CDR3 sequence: CAISQGVYEQYF. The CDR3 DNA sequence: TGTGCCATCAGCCAGGGAGTCTACGAGCAGTACTTC.

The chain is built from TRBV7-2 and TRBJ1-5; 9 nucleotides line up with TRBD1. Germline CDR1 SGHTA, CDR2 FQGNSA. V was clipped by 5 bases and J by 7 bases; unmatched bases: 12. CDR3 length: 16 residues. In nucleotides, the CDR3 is TGTGCCAGCAGCCAGGACAGGGGCCACCTGTGGCAGCCCCAGCATTTT. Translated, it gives CASSQDRGHLWQPQHF.

CDR3: CASSLTGMGKNIQYF. CDR3 bases: TGTGCCAGCAGCCTGACGGGGATGGGCAAAAACATTCAGTACTTC. The V call is TRBV27, the J call TRBJ2-4; a weak D match, TRBD2 (5 bases). CDR1 and CDR2 from the germline V gene are MNHEY and SMNVEV (reference sequence). V was pared by 6 bases and J by 3 bases, with 15 bases between. The CDR3 has 15 residues.

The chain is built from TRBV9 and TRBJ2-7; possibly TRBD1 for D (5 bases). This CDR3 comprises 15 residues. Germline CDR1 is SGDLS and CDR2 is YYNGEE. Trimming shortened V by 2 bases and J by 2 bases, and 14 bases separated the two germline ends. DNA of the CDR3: TGTGCCAGCAGCGTCCTGGACGGACATACCTACGAGCAGTACTTC. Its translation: CASSVLDGHTYEQYF.